The TCR beta chain described here comes from a study of shared clonotypes between healthy human individuals (TCRdb year 2020). Regarding the complete study: A couple of women and a few men aged 18 to 49 years were included in the cohort. For each donor, three plates each were used for CD4 naive and CD4 memory, two plates were used for CD8 naive, and one plate was used for CD8 memory. To estimate repertoire size and how much clonotype sharing occurs between individuals, the study deeply sequenced the blood TCR repertoires of several healthy adults. Libraries were prepared and TCR repertoires were sequenced by different laboratories using diverse techniques, in order to increase sequencing depth and limit assay-specific biases. Between about 0.9 and 8.9 billion PBMCs per donor were obtained by leukapheresis. Findings and caveats that apply to the study as a whole: Clonotypes shared by all four sorted-subset donors showed higher generation probabilities than non-shared clonotypes. Naive subsets generally had larger estimated clonotype richness than memory subsets did. Because the study included only a small number of donors, the genetic and exposure-history diversity represented was limited. Even with the large sequencing depth, rarefaction of the sorted-subset datasets indicated that sequencing was incomplete. Only blood was sampled, and tissue TCR repertoires likely differ from those in blood. Roughly 5.2% of naive CD4, 3.5% of naive CD8, approximately 2.2% of memory CD4, and 0.4% of memory CD8 clonotypes were shared across four donors. Pairwise subsampling led to the expectation that sequencing depth would affect the degree of clonotype sharing among donors.

CD8 naive samples were obtained by positive selection for CCR7 among CD45RO-negative cells, yielding a CD45RA+CCR7+ population from which TemRA cells were excluded. Healthy HIV-negative adults with no recently reported acute infections or vaccinations were included as donors. Only Caucasian adults living in Nashville, Tennessee, USA were represented among the donors. Blood was obtained by leukapheresis, after which PBMCs were separated by Ficoll-Histopaque density gradient centrifugation and cryopreserved in liquid nitrogen vapor phase. Analytical flow cytometry was used to check the purity and quantity of each magnetically sorted T cell population. Genomic DNA was isolated from each sorted fraction and quantified by UV absorbance on a Nanodrop 2000c. Using the deep immunoSEQ assay, multiplex PCR amplified TCR CDR3 regions from genomic DNA. Extracted genomic DNA from each cell subset was distributed evenly across all wells of several immunoSEQ 96-well plates, and each plate was treated as a replicate. For sorted subsets, each replicate PCR was loaded with about 0.2 ug genomic DNA, equivalent to some 27,000 T cell genomes. Purified libraries were quantified with a Qubit 3.0 fluorometer, sized on a Bioanalyzer 2100, and re-quantified with the KAPA Library Quantification kit. Each immunoSEQ 96-well plate was sequenced on its own single-read 150-cycle Illumina NextSeq 550 flow cell. The original methods were these. Because the immunoSEQ output included only junctional sequences and no quality scores, the filtering could not be the same as the filtering used for full-length reads. Sequences were annotated with PyIR, a Python wrapper for IgBLAST v1.9, using IMGT germline references to assign V/J genes and CDR3. Any read was removed if the V/J assignment was weak (E-value above 1e-6), the CDR3 was missing, or the read contained stop codons, out-of-frame junctions, or ambiguous translated residues. V3J clonotypes were defined as sequences sharing an identical inferred V gene, J gene, and CDR3 amino acid sequence. To compute the percentage overlap between repertoires, the number of shared unique clonotypes was divided by the size of the smaller repertoire. Repertoire richness was assessed with RTK rarefaction, the Chao1 estimator, and Recon v2.1 estimates of unobserved clonotypes. Generation probabilities for all TCRbeta clonotypes obtained by the gDNA method from several donors were computed using OLGA. TCRdb stores this immuneACCESS table with in-frame sequences only. Part of the clones is absent; in the studies checked, under half of the shortfall reflects unresolved V genes, and no reason is known for the rest. Clone size and V and J calls were adopted from that table, with D and trimming inferred from the DNA. The sample contains hundreds of thousands of clones, about 90% of them found a single time. Of the sample, approximately 24% falls within the top ten clones.

A remark on this clone: Its antigen is currently not known. Base quality data are lacking; no much larger clone is found one base away.

Sequences MDHEN (CDR1) and SYDVKM (CDR2) are obtained from the germline V gene. Measured from the cysteine to the phenylalanine, the CDR3 is 15 residues long. The read is trimmed to its CDR3 DNA, 45 bases read in frame from base 1. The V end gives up 1 base and the J end 6 bases, leaving 7 bases in the junction not matched to a gene. The sample consisted of naive CD8+ T cells sorted from blood. The sample's cell subset or site label, decoded: CD45RA+CCR7+. The rearrangement combines TRBV28 with TRBJ2-3, with 7 bases matching TRBD2. The sequence was collected from a man aged 30 to 45 in good health. The DNA sequence reads TGTGCCAGCAGTTTATTGACGGGAGGCCCCGATACGCAGTATTTT. Its coded protein is CASSLLTGGPDTQYF.